This T cell receptor (beta chain) is drawn from a study of control samples from healthy donors and cancer patients. Generated by immunoSEQ multiplex PCR, the TCRdb table keeps only in-frame clones and is missing some. The sample has 65,000 to 90,000 clones; 87% are singletons. In this sample, this clone turned up a few times. The receptor was isolated from a man between 45 and 60 years old in good health. Material: blood.

As DNA, the CDR3 is TGTGCCAGCAGCCTGAAGGAGAGAGAGACCCAGTACTTC. This codes for CASSLKERETQYF. The V call is TRBV5-8, the J call TRBJ2-5; D is ambiguous. Germline lookup yields CDR1 SGHTS and CDR2 YDEGEE. V dropped 4 bases and J dropped 4 bases, with 11 bases sitting between them. This CDR3 region has 13 residues.